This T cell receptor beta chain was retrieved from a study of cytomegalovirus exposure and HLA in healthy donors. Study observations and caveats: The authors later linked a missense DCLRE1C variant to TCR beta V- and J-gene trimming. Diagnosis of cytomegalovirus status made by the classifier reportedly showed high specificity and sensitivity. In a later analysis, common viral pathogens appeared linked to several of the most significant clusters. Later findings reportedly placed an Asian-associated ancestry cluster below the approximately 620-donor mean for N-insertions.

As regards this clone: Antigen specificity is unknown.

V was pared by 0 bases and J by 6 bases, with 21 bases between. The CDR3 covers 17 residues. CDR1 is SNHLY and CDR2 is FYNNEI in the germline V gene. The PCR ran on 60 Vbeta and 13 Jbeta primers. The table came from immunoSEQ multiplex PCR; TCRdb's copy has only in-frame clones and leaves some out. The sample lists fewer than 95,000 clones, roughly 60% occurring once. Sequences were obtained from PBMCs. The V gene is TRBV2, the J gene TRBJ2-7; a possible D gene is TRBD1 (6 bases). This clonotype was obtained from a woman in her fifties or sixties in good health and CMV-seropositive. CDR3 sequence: CASSEAGGWTNGGEQYF. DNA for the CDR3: TGTGCCAGCAGTGAAGCAGGGGGATGGACCAATGGGGGCGAGCAGTACTTC.